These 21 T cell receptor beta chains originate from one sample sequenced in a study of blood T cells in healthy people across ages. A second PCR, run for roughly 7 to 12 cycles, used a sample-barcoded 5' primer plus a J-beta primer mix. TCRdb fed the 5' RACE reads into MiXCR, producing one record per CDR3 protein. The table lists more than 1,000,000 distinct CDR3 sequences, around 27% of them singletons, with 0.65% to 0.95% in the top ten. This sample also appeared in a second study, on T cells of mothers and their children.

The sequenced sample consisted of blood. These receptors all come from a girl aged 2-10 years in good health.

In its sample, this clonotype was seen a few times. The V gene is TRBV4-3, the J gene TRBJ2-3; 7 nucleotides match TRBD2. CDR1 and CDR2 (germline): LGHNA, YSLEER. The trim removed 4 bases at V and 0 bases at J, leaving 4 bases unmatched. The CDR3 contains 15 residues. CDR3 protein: CASSLGTTSTDTQYF. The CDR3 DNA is TGCGCCAGCAGCCTGGGGACTACTAGCACAGATACGCAGTATTTT.

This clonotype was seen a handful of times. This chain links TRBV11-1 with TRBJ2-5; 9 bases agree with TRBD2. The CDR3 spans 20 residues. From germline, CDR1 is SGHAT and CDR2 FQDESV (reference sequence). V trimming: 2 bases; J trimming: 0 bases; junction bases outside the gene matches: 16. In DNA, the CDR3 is TGTGCCAGCAGCTTAAGCGTGGCTAGCGGGAAATCCCTGAACCAAGAGACCCAGTACTTC. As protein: CASSLSVASGKSLNQETQYF.

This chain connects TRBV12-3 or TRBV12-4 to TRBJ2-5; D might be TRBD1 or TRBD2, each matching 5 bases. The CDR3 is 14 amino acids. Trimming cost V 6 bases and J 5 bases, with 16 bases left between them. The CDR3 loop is CASSPMWGWETQYF. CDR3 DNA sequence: TGTGCCAGCAGCCCGATGTGGGGGTGGGAGACCCAGTACTTC.

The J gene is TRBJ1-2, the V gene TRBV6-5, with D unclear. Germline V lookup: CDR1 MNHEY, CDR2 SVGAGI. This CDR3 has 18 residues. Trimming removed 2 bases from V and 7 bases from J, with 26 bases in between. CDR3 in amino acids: CASSYAQEFILSSGGYTF. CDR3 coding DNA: TGTGCCAGCAGTTACGCCCAGGAGTTTATTTTAAGCAGCGGTGGCTACACCTTC.

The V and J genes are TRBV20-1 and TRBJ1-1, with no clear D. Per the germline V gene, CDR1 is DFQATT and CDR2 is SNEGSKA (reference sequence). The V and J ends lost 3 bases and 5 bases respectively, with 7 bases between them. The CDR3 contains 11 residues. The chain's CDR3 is CSASPGTEAFF. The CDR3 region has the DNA TGCAGTGCTAGCCCGGGGACTGAAGCTTTCTTT.

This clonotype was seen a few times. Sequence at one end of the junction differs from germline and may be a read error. The CDR3 loop is CSVSEYSEQFF. CDR3 DNA: TGCAGCGTCTCAGAGTACAGTGAGCAGTTCTTC. V is TRBV29-1 and J is TRBJ2-1, with no clear D. Germline V gene sequence: CDR1 SQVTM, CDR2 ANQGSEA. The length of the CDR3 is 11 residues.

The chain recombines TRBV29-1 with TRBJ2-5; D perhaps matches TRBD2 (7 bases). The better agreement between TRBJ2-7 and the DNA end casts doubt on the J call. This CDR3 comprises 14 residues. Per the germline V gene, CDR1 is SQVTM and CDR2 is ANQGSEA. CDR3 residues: CSVLAGADDYEQYF. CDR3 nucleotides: TGCAGCGTCCTCGCGGGGGCAGACGATTACGAGCAGTACTTC.

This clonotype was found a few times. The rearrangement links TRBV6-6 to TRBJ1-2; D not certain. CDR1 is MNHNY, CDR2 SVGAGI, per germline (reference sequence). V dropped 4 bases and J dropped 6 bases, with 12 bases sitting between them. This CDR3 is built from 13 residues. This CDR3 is CASSFGDWDGYTF. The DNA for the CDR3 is TGTGCCAGCAGTTTTGGGGATTGGGATGGCTACACCTTC.

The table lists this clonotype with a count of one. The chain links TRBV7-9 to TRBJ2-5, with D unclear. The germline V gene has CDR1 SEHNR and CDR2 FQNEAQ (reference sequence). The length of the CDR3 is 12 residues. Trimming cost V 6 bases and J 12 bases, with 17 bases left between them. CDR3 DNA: TGTGCCAGCAGTCGAGAGAACCCTTTGAAGTACTTC. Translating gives CASSRENPLKYF.

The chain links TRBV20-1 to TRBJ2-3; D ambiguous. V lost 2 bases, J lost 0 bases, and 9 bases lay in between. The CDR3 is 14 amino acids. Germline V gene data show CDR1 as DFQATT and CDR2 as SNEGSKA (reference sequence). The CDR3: CSARLATSTDTQYF. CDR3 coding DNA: TGCAGTGCTAGATTGGCTACTAGCACAGATACGCAGTATTTT.

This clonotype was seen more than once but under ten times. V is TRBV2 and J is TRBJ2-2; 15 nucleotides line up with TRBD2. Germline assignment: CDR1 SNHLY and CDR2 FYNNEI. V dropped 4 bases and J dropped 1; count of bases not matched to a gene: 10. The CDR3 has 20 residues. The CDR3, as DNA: TGTGCCAGCAGTGTAACGTTTCGGGGACTAGCGGGAGGGAACACCGGGGAGCTGTTTTTT. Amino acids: CASSVTFRGLAGGNTGELFF.

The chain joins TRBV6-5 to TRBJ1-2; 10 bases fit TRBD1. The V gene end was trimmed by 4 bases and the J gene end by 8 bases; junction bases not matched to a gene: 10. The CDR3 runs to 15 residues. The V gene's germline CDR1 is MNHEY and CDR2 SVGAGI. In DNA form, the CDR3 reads TGTGCCAGCAGTTCTGGTACCGGGACAGGGGTCGGCTACACCTTC. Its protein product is CASSSGTGTGVGYTF.

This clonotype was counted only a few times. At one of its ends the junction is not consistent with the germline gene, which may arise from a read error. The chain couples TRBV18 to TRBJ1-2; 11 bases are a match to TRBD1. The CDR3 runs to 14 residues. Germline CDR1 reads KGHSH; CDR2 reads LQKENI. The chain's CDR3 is CANSPRTGGDGYTF. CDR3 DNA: TGTGCCAACTCACCAAGGACAGGGGGCGATGGCTACACCTTC. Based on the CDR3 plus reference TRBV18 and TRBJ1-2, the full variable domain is NAGVMQNPRHLVRRRGQEARLRCSPMKGHSHVYWYRQLPEEGLKFMVYLQKENIIDESGMPKERFSAEFPKEGPSILRIQQVVRGDSAAYFCANSPRTGGDGYTFGSGTRLTVV.

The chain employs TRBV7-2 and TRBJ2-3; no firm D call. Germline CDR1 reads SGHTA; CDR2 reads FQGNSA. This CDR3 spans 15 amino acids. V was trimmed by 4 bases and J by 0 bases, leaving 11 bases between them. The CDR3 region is CASSSILDSTDTQYF. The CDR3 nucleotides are TGTGCCAGCAGCTCCATTCTTGACAGCACAGATACGCAGTATTTT. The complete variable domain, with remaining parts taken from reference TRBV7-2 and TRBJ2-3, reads GAGVSQSPSNKVTEKGKDVELRCDPISGHTALYWYRQSLGQGLEFLIYFQGNSAPDKSGLPSDRFSAERTGGSVSTLTIQRTQQEDSAVYLCASSSILDSTDTQYFGPGTRLTVL.

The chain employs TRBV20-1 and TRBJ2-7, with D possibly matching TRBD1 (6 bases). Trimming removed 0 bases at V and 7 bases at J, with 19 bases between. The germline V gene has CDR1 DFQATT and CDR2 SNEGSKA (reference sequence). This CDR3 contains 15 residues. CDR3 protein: CSARDYRTEGREQYF. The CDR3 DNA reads TGCAGTGCTAGAGATTACAGGACAGAAGGCCGAGAGCAGTACTTC.

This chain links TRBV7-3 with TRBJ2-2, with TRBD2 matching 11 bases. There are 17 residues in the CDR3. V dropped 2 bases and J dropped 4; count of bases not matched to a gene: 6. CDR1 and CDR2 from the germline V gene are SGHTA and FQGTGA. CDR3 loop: CASSLWGTSGSTGELFF. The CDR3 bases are TGTGCCAGCAGCTTATGGGGGACTAGCGGTTCCACCGGGGAGCTGTTTTTT.

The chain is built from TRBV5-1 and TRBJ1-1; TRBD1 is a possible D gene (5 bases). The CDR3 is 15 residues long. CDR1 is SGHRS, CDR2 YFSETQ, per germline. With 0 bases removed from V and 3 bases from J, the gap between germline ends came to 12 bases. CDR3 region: CASSLEGTEDTEAFF. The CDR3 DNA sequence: TGCGCCAGCAGCTTGGAAGGGACGGAGGACACTGAAGCTTTCTTT.

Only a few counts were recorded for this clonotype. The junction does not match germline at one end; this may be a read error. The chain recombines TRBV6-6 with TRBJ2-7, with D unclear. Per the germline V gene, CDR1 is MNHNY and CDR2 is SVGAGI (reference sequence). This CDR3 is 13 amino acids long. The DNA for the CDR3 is TGTGCCGGCAGTCTAAACTCCCCGGACGAGCAGTACTTC. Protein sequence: CAGSLNSPDEQYF.

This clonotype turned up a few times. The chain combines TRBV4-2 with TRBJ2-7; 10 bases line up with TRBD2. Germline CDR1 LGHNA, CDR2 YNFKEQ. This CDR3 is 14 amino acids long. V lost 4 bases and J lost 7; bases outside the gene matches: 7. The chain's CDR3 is CASSPGGLAWEQYF. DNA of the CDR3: TGTGCCAGCAGCCCGGGGGGACTAGCGTGGGAGCAGTACTTC.

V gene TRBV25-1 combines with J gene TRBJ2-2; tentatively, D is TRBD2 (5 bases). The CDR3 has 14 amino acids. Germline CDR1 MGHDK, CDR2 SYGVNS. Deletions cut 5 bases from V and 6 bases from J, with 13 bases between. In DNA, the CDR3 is TGTGCCAGCAGTATTTCGGGGATCTCCGGGGAGCTGTTTTTT. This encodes CASSISGISGELFF. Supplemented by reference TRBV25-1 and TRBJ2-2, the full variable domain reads EADIYQTPRYLVIGTGKKITLECSQTMGHDKMYWYQQDPGMELHLIHYSYGVNSTEKGDLSSESTVSRIRTEHFPLTLESARPSHTSQYLCASSISGISGELFFGEGSRLTVL.

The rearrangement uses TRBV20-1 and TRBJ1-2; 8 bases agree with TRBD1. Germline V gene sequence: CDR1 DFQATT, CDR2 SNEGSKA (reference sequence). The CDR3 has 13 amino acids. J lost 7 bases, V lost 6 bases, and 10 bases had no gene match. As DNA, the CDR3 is TGCAGTGCCCGAGGACAGGGATATGGTGGCTACACCTTC. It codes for CSARGQGYGGYTF.